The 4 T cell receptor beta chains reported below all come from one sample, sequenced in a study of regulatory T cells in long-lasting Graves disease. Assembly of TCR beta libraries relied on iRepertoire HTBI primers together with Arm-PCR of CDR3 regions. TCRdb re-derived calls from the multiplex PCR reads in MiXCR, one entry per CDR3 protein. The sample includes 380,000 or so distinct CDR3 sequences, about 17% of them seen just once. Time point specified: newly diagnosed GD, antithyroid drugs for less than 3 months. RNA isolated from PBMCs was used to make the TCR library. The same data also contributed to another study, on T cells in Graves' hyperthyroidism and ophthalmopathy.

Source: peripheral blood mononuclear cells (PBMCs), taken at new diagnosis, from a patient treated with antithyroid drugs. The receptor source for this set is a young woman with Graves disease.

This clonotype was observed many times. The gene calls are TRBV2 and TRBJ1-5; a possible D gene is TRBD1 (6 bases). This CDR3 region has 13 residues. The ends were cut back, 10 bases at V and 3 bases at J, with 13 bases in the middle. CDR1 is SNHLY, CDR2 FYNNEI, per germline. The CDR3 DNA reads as TGTGCCACCCACAGGGATTCCAATCAGCCCCAGCATTTT. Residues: CATHRDSNQPQHF.

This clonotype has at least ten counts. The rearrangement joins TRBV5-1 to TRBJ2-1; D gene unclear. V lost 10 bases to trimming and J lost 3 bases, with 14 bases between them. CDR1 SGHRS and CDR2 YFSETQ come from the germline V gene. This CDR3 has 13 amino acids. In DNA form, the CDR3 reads TGCGCCTCACGCGCGTACGGCTACAATGAGCAGTTCTTC. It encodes CASRAYGYNEQFF.

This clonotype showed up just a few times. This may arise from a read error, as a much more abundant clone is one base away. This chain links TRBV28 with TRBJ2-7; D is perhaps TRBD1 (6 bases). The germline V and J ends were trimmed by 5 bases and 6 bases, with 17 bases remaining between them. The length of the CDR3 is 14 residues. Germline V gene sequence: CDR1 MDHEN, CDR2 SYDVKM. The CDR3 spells CASSEQGWTCEQYF. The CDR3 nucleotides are TGTGCCAGCAGTGAACAGGGATGGACCTGCGAGCAGTACTTC. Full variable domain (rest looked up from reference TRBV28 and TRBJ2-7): DVKVTQSSRYLVKRTGEKVFLECVQDMDHENMFWYRQDPGLGLRLIYFSYDVKMKEKGDIPEGYSVSREKKERFSLILESASTNQTSMYLCASSEQGWTCEQYFGPGTRLTVT.

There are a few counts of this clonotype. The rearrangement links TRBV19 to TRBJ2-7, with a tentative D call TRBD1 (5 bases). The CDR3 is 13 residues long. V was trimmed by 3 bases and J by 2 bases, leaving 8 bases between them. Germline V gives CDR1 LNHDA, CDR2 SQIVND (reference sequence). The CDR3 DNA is TGTGCCAGTAGTATTGGCAGGGCCTACGAGCAGTACTTC. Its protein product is CASSIGRAYEQYF.